This TCR beta chain was obtained from a study of Ad26.COV2.S vaccination and SARS-CoV-2 variants. This clone was seen more than once but under ten times. Antigen specificity is unknown. Germline V CDR1 and CDR2: SGHRS, YFSETQ. This CDR3 is 16 amino acids long. The V end lost 0 bases, the J end lost 10 bases, and 21 bases lay between the germline ends. Sequencing used immunoSEQ multiplex PCR; TCRdb keeps in-frame clones, though not all of them. Here the sample spans 120,000 to 150,000 clones, 86% being singletons. Study-wide findings and caveats: Spike-specific CD8+ and CD4+ T cell responses reportedly showed substantial breadth after vaccination. People who got the vaccine had more spike-specific TCR breadth than people who got placebo. Non-spike TCR breadth was similar in vaccine and placebo recipients. The TCR-based breadth and depth measures might underestimate overall T cell responses.

The sequencing used peripheral blood, collected after recovery from COVID-19. This sequence joins TRBV5-1 and TRBJ2-3; the D gene is possibly TRBD2 (6 bases). The receptor was isolated from a human donor who had recovered from COVID-19. CDR3 protein: CASSLGGLMGRGAQYF. In DNA, the CDR3 is TGCGCCAGCAGCTTGGGGGGACTTATGGGTAGAGGCGCGCAGTATTTT.